This is a list of T cell receptor beta chains from one sample in a study of T cells in Graves' hyperthyroidism and ophthalmopathy. TCRdb called the multiplex PCR reads again in MiXCR, with one record for every CDR3 protein. The sample shows roughly 240,000 distinct CDR3 sequences, over 15% of them seen only once. Sequencing was performed on blood. These receptors were collected from a woman in her late teens or twenties with Graves' ophthalmopathy. Both conserved end residues are part of each CDR3. D genes are given only for firm matches. A row's size may be missing; if present it is once, few, many or a size class.

TRBV15	many	TRBD1	TRBJ1-1	CATSRDKSAGGWHTEAFF	TGTGCCACCAGCAGAGATAAGTCGGCAGGGGGCTGGCACACTGAAGCTTTCTTT
TRBV12-3/TRBV12-4	many	TRBD2	TRBJ2-3	CASSLATSADTQYF	TGTGCCAGCAGTTTAGCGACTAGCGCAGATACGCAGTATTTT
TRBV29-1	.	TRBD1	TRBJ1-2	CSATTGGDRGYTF	TGCAGCGCGACGACAGGGGGTGATAGGGGCTACACCTTC
TRBV5-1	many	TRBD1	TRBJ1-1	CASSLTGQGGNTEAFF	TGCGCCAGCAGCTTGACTGGACAGGGGGGGAACACTGAAGCTTTCTTT
TRBV27	many	TRBD1	TRBJ2-1	CASSFKSGQEYNEQFF	TGTGCCAGCAGTTTCAAGTCGGGACAGGAGTACAATGAGCAGTTCTTC
TRBV7-3	many	TRBD2	TRBJ2-4	CASSRAGGAARNIQYF	TGTGCCAGCAGCCGAGCGGGAGGGGCCGCAAGGAACATTCAGTACTTC
TRBV4-2	.	.	TRBJ1-2	CASSQGLGGADGYTF	TGTGCCAGCAGCCAGGGTCTAGGGGGGGCTGACGGCTACACCTTC
TRBV11-2	many	.	TRBJ2-1	CASSLGRLNVNEQFF	TGTGCCAGCAGCTTAGGTCGACTGAATGTCAATGAGCAGTTCTTC
TRBV7-2	.	TRBD2	TRBJ2-7	CASSRRTSGSRRGHEQYF	TGTGCCAGCAGCCGGCGGACTAGCGGGTCTAGACGGGGCCACGAGCAGTACTTC
TRBV25-1	.	.	TRBJ2-5	CASCGGSQETQYF	TGTGCCAGCTGTGGTGGCAGCCAAGAGACCCAGTACTTC
TRBV27	many	.	TRBJ2-1	CASSLREISGDEQFF	TGTGCCAGCAGTTTAAGGGAAATCTCCGGGGATGAGCAGTTCTTC
TRBV7-9	many	.	TRBJ1-1	CASSLERNEGAFF	TGTGCCAGCAGCTTAGAACGGAACGAGGGAGCTTTCTTT
TRBV19	few	TRBD1	TRBJ1-1	CASRQGASRTEAFF	TGTGCCAGTAGGCAGGGGGCGAGTAGGACTGAAGCTTTCTTT
TRBV7-9	many	TRBD1	TRBJ1-5	CASCGTVFQPQHF	TGTGCCAGCTGCGGGACAGTCTTTCAGCCCCAGCATTTT
TRBV7-3	.	TRBD1	TRBJ2-3	CASSLGQGQASSTDTQYF	TGTGCCAGCAGCTTAGGACAGGGCCAAGCTTCTAGCACAGATACGCAGTATTTT